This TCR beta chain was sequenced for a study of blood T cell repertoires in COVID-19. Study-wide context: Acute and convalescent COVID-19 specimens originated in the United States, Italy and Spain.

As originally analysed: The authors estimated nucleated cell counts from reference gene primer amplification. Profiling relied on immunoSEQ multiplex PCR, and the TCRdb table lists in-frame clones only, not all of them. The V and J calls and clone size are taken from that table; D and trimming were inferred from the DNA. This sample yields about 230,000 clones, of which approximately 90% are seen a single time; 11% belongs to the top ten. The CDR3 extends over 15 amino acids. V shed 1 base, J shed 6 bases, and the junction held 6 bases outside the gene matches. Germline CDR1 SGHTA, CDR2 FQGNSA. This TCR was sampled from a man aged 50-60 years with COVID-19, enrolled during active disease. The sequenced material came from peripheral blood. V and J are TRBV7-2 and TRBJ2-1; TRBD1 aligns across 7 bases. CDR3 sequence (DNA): TGTGCCAGCAGCTTAGGGCAGGGGGTGGGCAATGAGCAGTTCTTC. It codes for CASSLGQGVGNEQFF.